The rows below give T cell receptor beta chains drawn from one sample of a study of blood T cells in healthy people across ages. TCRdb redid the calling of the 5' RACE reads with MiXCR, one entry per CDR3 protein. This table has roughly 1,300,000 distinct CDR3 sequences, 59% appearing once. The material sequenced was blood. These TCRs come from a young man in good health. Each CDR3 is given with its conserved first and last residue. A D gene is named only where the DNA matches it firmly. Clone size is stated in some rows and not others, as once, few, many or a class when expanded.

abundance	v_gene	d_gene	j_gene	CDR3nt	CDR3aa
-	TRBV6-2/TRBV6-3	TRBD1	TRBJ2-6	TGTGCCAGCAGTTACGCGACAGGGAAGCTAAGCTCTGGGGCCAACGTCCTGACTTTC	CASSYATGKLSSGANVLTF
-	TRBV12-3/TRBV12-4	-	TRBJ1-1	TGTGCCAGCAGTTCCCAAACAGGACAAGAAGCCGCTGAAGCTTTCTTT	CASSSQTGQEAAEAFF
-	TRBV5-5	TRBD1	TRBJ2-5	TGTGCCAGCAGCCCCCAGGGGGCACGACGCCAAGAGACCCAGTACTTC	CASSPQGARRQETQYF
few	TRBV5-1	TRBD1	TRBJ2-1	TGCGCCAGCAGCTTGGCCGGACAGGGGGCGCGTAATGAGCAGTTCTTC	CASSLAGQGARNEQFF
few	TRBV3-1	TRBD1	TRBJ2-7	TGTGCCAGCAGCCCTAGGGACAGGGCGGACGAGCAGTACTTC	CASSPRDRADEQYF
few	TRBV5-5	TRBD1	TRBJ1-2	TGTGCCAGCAGCTTGGTTACAGGGGATAACTATGGCTACACCTTC	CASSLVTGDNYGYTF
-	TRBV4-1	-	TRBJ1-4	TGCGCCAGCAGCCAAGTGGACAACGAAAAACTGTTTTTT	CASSQVDNEKLFF
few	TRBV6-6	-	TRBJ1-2	TGTGCCAGCAGTTACGGGGTTGCTGGCTACACCTTC	CASSYGVAGYTF
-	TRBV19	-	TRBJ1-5	TGTGCCAGTAGTGTTGGGGGGAGAGAAAATCAGCCCCAGCATTTT	CASSVGGRENQPQHF
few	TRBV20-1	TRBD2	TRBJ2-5	TGCAGTGCTAAGGGGATCCTAGCGGGATACGTAGAGACCCAGTACTTC	CSAKGILAGYVETQYF
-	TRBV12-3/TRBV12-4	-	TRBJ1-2	TGTGCCAGCAGGCCGGGAGGGATTCTCTATGGCTACACCTTC	CASRPGGILYGYTF
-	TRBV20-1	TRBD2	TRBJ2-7	TGCAGTGCTGAATCGACTAGCGGGAGGGCGTACGAGCAGTACTTC	CSAESTSGRAYEQYF
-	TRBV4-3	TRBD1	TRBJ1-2	TGCGCCAGCAGCCCAAAACCTGACAGGGGGCGCGATGGCTACACCTTC	CASSPKPDRGRDGYTF
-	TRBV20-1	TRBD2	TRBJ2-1	TGCAGTGCTAGAGATCTGGGGGGAGGGAATGAGCAGTTCTTC	CSARDLGGGNEQFF
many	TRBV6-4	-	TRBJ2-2	TGTGCCAGCAGTGACGGGACAAACACCGGGGAGCTGTTTTTT	CASSDGTNTGELFF
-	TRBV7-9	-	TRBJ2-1	TGTGCCAGCAGCTTAGGGAGTCCACAGACATTCAATGAGCAGTTCTTC	CASSLGSPQTFNEQFF
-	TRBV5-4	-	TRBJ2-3	TGTGCCAGCAGCTCGCGAGGCGGAGACACAGATACGCAGTATTTT	CASSSRGGDTDTQYF
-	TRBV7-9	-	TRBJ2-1	TGTGCCAGCAGCATATCAGGGGGGGACTATCCCAATGAGCAGTTCTTC	CASSISGGDYPNEQFF
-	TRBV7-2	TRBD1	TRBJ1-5	TGTGCCAGCAGCTTCTCCGACAGGGGAAATCAGCCCCAGCATTTT	CASSFSDRGNQPQHF
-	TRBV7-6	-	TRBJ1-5	TGTGCCAGCAGTGCCCTCAGAGGGGATCCCCAGCATTTT	CASSALRGDPQHF
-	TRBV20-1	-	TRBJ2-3	TGCAGTGCTCACTCAGATACGCAGTATTTT	CSAHSDTQYF
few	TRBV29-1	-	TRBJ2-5	TGCAGCGTTGAAGATCAAGGCTTCCGGACCCAGTACTTC	CSVEDQGFRTQYF
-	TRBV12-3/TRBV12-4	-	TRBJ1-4	TGTGCCAGCAGTTTGGGGCAGGGTGAGAGTAATGAAAAACTGTTTTTT	CASSLGQGESNEKLFF
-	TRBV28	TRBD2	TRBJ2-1	TGTGCCAGCACCTCTAGCGGGGCTCGAGTTGAGCAGTTCTTC	CASTSSGARVEQFF
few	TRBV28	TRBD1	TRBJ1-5	TGTGCCAGCAGCCATAAGGATGGACAGGGTTTGGGCAATCAGCCCCAGCATTTT	CASSHKDGQGLGNQPQHF
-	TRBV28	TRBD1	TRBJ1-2	TGTGCCAGCAGTCCACAGGGGGCTGAGGAGTCCACCTTC	CASSPQGAEESTF
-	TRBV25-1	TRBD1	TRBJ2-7	TGTGCCAGCAGTTCTGACCGGACAGGGACCTACGAGCAGTACTTC	CASSSDRTGTYEQYF
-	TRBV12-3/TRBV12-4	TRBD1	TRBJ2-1	TGTGCCAGCAGACGACAGGGCTGGACTCCCTACAATGAGCAGTTCTTC	CASRRQGWTPYNEQFF
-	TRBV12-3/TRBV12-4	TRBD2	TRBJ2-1	TGTGCCAGCAGTTCAGCGGGACTAGCGGGAGGTGAGCAGTTCTTC	CASSSAGLAGGEQFF
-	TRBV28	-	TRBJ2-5	TGTGCCAGCAATGCGGGATTGGAGACCCAGTACTTC	CASNAGLETQYF
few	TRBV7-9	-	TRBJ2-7	TGTGCCAGCAGTGGTACCGTCCACGAGCAGTACTTC	CASSGTVHEQYF
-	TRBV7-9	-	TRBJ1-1	TGTGCCGGCAGCGCTACGGGGAACACTGAAGCTTTCTTT	CAGSATGNTEAFF
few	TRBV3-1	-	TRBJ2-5	TGTGCCAGCAGCCCGGAACTGAAAGAGACCCAGTACTTC	CASSPELKETQYF
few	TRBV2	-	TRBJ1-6	TGTGCCAGCAGTGCACACAGGGACGGTACACCCCTCCACTTT	CASSAHRDGTPLHF
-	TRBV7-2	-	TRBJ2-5	TGTGCCAGCAGCTCTACAGTCTCCGAGACCCAGTACTTC	CASSSTVSETQYF
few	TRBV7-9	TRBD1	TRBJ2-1	TGTGCCAGCAGCTTAGGACAGGGGTCCACCTACAATGAGCAGTTCTTC	CASSLGQGSTYNEQFF
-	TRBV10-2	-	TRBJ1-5	TGCGCCAGCAGGGCCCTCGGTCAGCCCCAGCATTTT	CASRALGQPQHF